Listed below are T cell receptor beta chains from one sample, sequenced in a study of T cell clones after liver transplantation. Assay used: immunoSEQ multiplex PCR; TCRdb lists only in-frame clones, some missing. The table lists about 76,000 clones, over 80% of them singletons, with 2.5% to 3% in the top ten. Specimen: CD4+ T cells from blood, collected at the 22-month timepoint. These receptors came from a human patient who received a liver transplant. Some T cells may originate from the graft donor. CDR3s include the opening cysteine and the closing phenylalanine or tryptophan. D genes are given only for firm matches. Size values are once, few and many counts, or a class for expanded clones, and some rows have none.

j_call v_call d_call clone_size cdr3_nt cdr3_aa
TRBJ2-7 TRBV18 TRBD1 . TGTGCCAGCTCACCAGGGACAGGGGGCGTCTACGAGCAGTACTTC CASSPGTGGVYEQYF
TRBJ2-7 TRBV5-1 . . TGCGCCAGCAGCTTGGCTGGGGGCACAAACTTCTACGAGCAGTACTTC CASSLAGGTNFYEQYF
TRBJ1-5 TRBV6-5 TRBD1 . TGTGCCAGCAGATTATTTCAGGGGGCGGGACAGCCCCAGCATTTT CASRLFQGAGQPQHF
TRBJ2-7 TRBV18 . . TGTGCCAGCTCACCGCAGGGATACTCCGAGCAGTACTTC CASSPQGYSEQYF
TRBJ1-5 TRBV6-5 . . TGTGCCAGCAGGAGGGACCTGGGGAGCAATCAGCCCCAGCATTTT CASRRDLGSNQPQHF
TRBJ2-7 TRBV28 . . TGTGCCAGCAGTGGGGGCTATCCCTACGAGCAGTACTTC CASSGGYPYEQYF
TRBJ2-1 TRBV5-1 TRBD2 . TGCGCCAGCAGGGATCTAGCGGGAGAGGACAATGAGCAGTTCTTC CASRDLAGEDNEQFF
TRBJ2-1 TRBV29-1 TRBD2 . TGCAGCCCATTAGCGGGTAAGGAGCAGTTCTTC CSPLAGKEQFF
TRBJ2-2 TRBV19 . . TGTGCCAGTAGTAAGGGTCGGAAAGGGTCCGGGGAGCTGTTTTTT CASSKGRKGSGELFF
TRBJ2-5 TRBV7-7 . . TGTGCTAGCAGCTTACTAGGGGAGACCCAGTACTTC CASSLLGETQYF
TRBJ1-5 TRBV28 . . TGTGCCAGCAGTTTCCAGCCCCAGCATTTT CASSFQPQHF
TRBJ2-5 TRBV4-1 . few TGCGCCAGCAGCCAAGGCGTCGGGCGGGTCCAAGAGACCCAGTACTTC CASSQGVGRVQETQYF
TRBJ2-5 TRBV21-1 . . TGTGCCAGCAGCAAAAGAGGATGTGGAGAGACCCAGTACTTC CASSKRGCGETQYF
TRBJ2-1 TRBV7-2 . . TGTGCCAGCAGCTTAGTTGTAACGAGAGGCAATGAGCAGTTCTTC CASSLVVTRGNEQFF
TRBJ2-1 TRBV28 TRBD2 . TGTGCCAGCAGCCAACATCCCGGGACTAGCGGGAGGCCCTCCTACAATGAGCAGTTCTTC CASSQHPGTSGRPSYNEQFF
TRBJ2-5 TRBV5-6 TRBD2 once TGTGCCAGCAGCGTTAGCGGGGGGGGAAGAGCGACCCAGTACTTC CASSVSGGGRATQYF
TRBJ2-2 TRBV9 TRBD1 . TGTGCCAGCAATTCCAGGGGGTACACCGGGGAGCTGTTTTTT CASNSRGYTGELFF
TRBJ2-1 TRBV6-1 TRBD1 once TGTGCCAGCAGCCTACCGGGACAGACGTTCAGTGAGCAGTTCTTC CASSLPGQTFSEQFF
TRBJ1-3 TRBV6-5 . . TGTGCCAGCAGTTACTCTTTGCAGCGAAACACCATATATTTT CASSYSLQRNTIYF
TRBJ1-1 TRBV5-1 TRBD1 . TGCGCCAGCAGCCCGAGCGGACAGGGGGGCACTGAAGCTTTCTTT CASSPSGQGGTEAFF
TRBJ1-1 TRBV7-9 . . TGTGCCAGCAGCTTAGAACCGGGGACTGAAGCTTTCTTT CASSLEPGTEAFF
TRBJ1-5 TRBV2 . . TGTGCCAGCAGTGAAGGACAGAAAGGCAATCAGCCCCAGCATTTT CASSEGQKGNQPQHF
TRBJ1-2 TRBV9 . . TGTGCCAGCAGCAAGGAGGGCAGGGAAGACTATGGCTACACCTTC CASSKEGREDYGYTF
TRBJ2-5 TRBV5-6 TRBD1 . TGTGCCAGCAGCTTAGGCAGGGGGCAGGGGATAGAGACCCAGTACTTC CASSLGRGQGIETQYF
TRBJ2-5 TRBV2 TRBD2 . TGTGCCAGCAGTGGGGGAGGCGGGGGGGCCGGAGAGACCCAGTACTTC CASSGGGGGAGETQYF